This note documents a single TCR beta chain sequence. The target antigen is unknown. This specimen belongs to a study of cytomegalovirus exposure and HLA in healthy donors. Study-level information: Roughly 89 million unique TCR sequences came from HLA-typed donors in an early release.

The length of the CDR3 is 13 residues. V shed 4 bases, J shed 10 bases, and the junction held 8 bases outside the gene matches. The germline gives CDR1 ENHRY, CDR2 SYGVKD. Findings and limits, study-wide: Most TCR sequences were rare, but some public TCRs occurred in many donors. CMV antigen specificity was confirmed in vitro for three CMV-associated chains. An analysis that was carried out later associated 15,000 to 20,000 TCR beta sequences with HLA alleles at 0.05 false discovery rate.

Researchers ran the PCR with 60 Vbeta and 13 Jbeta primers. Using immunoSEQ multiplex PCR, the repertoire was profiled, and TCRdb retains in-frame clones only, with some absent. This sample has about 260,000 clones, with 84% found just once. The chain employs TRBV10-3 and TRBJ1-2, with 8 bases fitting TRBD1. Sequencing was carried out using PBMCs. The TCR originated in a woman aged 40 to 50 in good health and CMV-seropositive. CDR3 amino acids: CAISASGTGIYTF. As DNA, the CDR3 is TGTGCCATCAGTGCCTCCGGGACAGGAATCTACACCTTC.